The 8 T cell receptor beta chains presented below share a single source sample, sequenced in a study of T cell clonality in common variable immunodeficiency. Data came from immunoSEQ multiplex PCR; TCRdb stores just in-frame clones and leaves some out. The specimen gives about 52,000 clones without singletons; the ten biggest hold around 1.8%. Specimen: peripheral blood mononuclear cells. The receptors originated from a person aged 18-69 years in good health.

Comments on this clone: One junction end disagrees with the germline gene, perhaps due to a read error. The read terminates 3 residues before the CDR3 end, so the remaining end is supplied by the germline J gene. V gene TRBV30 combines with J gene TRBJ2-3; 7 nucleotides align to TRBD2. There are 14 residues in the CDR3. Per germline, CDR1 GTSNPN and CDR2 SVGIG (reference sequence). CDR3 sequence reads: CAWSLKGTTETQYF. The part of the CDR3 DNA that was read is TGTGCCTGGAGCCTAAAAGGGACTACAGAGACG.

This clone was picked up many times. The CDR3 goes on 3 residues after the read ends, and that part is filled in from the germline J gene. This sequence joins TRBV20-1 and TRBJ2-3, with 8 positions matching TRBD1. Trimming removed 5 bases from V and 2 bases from J; junction bases left unmatched: 6. Germline values: CDR1 DFQATT, CDR2 SNEGSKA (reference sequence). This CDR3 contains 14 residues. Here the CDR3 reads CSAYDRGYTDTQYF. The CDR3 DNA, read in part, is TGCAGTGCTTACGACAGGGGATACACAGATACG.

This clone turned up a few times. The read ends 3 residues shy of where the CDR3 ends; the end is completed using the germline J gene. The chain uses TRBV20-1 and TRBJ2-3, with TRBD2 matching over 7 bases. Germline V gene lookup returns CDR1 DFQATT and CDR2 SNEGSKA (reference sequence). The CDR3 sequence is 12 residues long. The sequenced CDR3 bases are TGCAGTGCCGTGGGGGGGGTAGAGACG. Its translation is CSAVGGVET. The full CDR3 protein is CSAVGGVETQYF.

This clone has ten or more counts. The CDR3 end is not reached by the read, which stops 3 residues before it; the germline J gene fills it in. V is TRBV7-2 and J is TRBJ1-6, with D tentatively TRBD1 (6 bases). CDR3 length: 13 amino acids. Germline V CDR1 and CDR2: SGHTA, FQGNSA. V lost 9 bases to trimming and J lost 9 bases, with 15 bases between them. CDR3 DNA (partial): TGTGCCAGTTCCGGGACAAGGAGTTCACCC. Its translation is CASSGTRSSP. The full CDR3 protein is CASSGTRSSPLHF.

This clone has ten or more counts. The read terminates 3 residues ahead of where the CDR3 ends, so the germline J gene completes it. The rearrangement links TRBV5-1 to TRBJ2-1; D uncertain. The CDR3 covers 15 residues. V was trimmed by 1 base and J by 3 bases, leaving 11 bases between them. Germline CDR1 SGHRS, CDR2 YFSETQ. Incomplete CDR3 DNA: TGCGCCAGCAGCTTGTCATTACAGAGCTACAATGAG. This encodes CASSLSLQSYNE. The entire CDR3 protein reads CASSLSLQSYNEQFF.

As to this clone: The read terminates 3 residues ahead of where the CDR3 ends, so the germline J gene completes it. The sample holds other DNA sequences that translate to the same CDR3. V usage is TRBV30 and J usage is TRBJ1-2; TRBD1 matches 7 bases. Germline-derived CDR1 and CDR2 are GTSNPN and SVGIG (reference sequence). This CDR3 has 14 amino acids. Incomplete CDR3 DNA: TGTGCTTGGTTTGTGGGATTGGGGACAGATACC. This codes for CAWFVGLGTDT. In full, the CDR3 reads CAWFVGLGTDTYTF.

This clone was detected many times. Sequencing ends 3 residues short of the CDR3 end; the germline J gene provides the rest. The chain uses TRBV6-2 or TRBV6-3 and TRBJ1-1, with D possibly TRBD1 on 5 matching bases. Trimming took 6 bases from V and 2 from J, leaving 10 bases between them. The length of the CDR3 is 13 residues. Germline assignment: CDR1 MNHEY and CDR2 SVGEGT. The CDR3 bases that were read are TGTGCCAGCAGCAGGGCGGTTAACACTGAA. Encoded protein: CASSRAVNTE. The complete CDR3 sequence is CASSRAVNTEAFF.

Of note for this clone: The read stops 3 residues short of the end of the CDR3; the missing end is completed from the germline J gene. The chain couples TRBV7-8 to TRBJ1-1; D unclear. This CDR3 is built from 14 residues. With 2 bases removed from V and 0 bases from J, the gap between germline ends came to 7 bases. Germline CDR1 SGHVS, CDR2 FQNEAQ. CDR3 DNA, as far as it was read: TGTGCCAGCAGCTTAAGGTCCGTGAACACTGAA. Translated: CASSLRSVNTE. The complete CDR3 reads CASSLRSVNTEAFF.